One T cell receptor (beta chain) is described in this entry. What it recognizes is unknown. The data were taken from a study of graft-versus-host responses after intestinal transplantation. Study-level background: Tacrolimus plus steroids were given to all recipients for 3 to 4 years, preceded by anti-thymocyte globulin induction. General study points: GvH clones were identified in recipient marrow, with some first appearing in ileum or blood. Researchers found peak circulating GvH clone levels linked to early post-transplant HvG declines.

The table came from immunoSEQ multiplex PCR; TCRdb's copy has only in-frame clones and leaves some out. The repertoire holds around 130,000 clones, with 90% to 95% as singletons. CDR3 length: 14 residues. Germline V gives CDR1 SGDLS, CDR2 YYNGEE. The germline V and J ends were trimmed by 5 bases and 1 base, with 12 bases remaining between them. The gene calls are TRBV9 and TRBJ1-1; D is possibly TRBD1 (6 bases). The sequence derives from a human donor who received an intestinal transplant. The specimen comprised unstimulated CD4+ T cells sorted from spleen or lymph node cells, sampled before intestinal transplant. CDR3 residues: CASSYTGKNTEAFF. DNA for the CDR3: TGTGCCAGCAGTTATACAGGGAAGAACACTGAAGCTTTCTTT. Full variable domain (remainder filled in from reference TRBV9 and TRBJ1-1): DSGVTQTPKHLITATGQRVTLRCSPRSGDLSVYWYQQSLDQGLQFLIQYYNGEERAKGNILERFSAQQFPDLHSELNLSSLELGDSALYFCASSYTGKNTEAFFGQGTRLTVV.